These T cell receptor beta chains were read from a single sample in a study of type 1 and type 2 diabetes patients. A single record per CDR3 protein comes from TCRdb applying MiXCR to the multiplex PCR reads. This sample has approximately 260,000 distinct CDR3 sequences, with roughly 48% found just once. The specimen was peripheral blood mononuclear cells (PBMCs). The receptors here all came from a young man with type 2 diabetes. Each CDR3 is given with its conserved first and last residue. Each record gives: D gene, V gene, J gene, clone size, CDR3 DNA, CDR3 protein. The D gene is left open where the match is weak. Clone size is shown for a subset of rows, as once, few, many or a class of expanded clone.

-	TRBV11-1	TRBJ1-6	-	TGTGCCAGCAGCTTAGAAGTTTACAGTTCGCGTGGTTCACCCCTCCACTTT	CASSLEVYSSRGSPLHF
TRBD1	TRBV12-5	TRBJ1-4	once	TGTGCTAGTGGTTTGTTACCAGGGGGTAGGAATGAAAAACTGTTTTTT	CASGLLPGGRNEKLFF
-	TRBV27	TRBJ2-5	-	TGTGCCAGCAGTACCAACTTCCAAAGCCTCCAAGAGACCCAGTACTTC	CASSTNFQSLQETQYF
TRBD1	TRBV30	TRBJ1-1	-	TGTGCCTGGGGGGGACAGAGAGCCTCTGAAGCTTTCTTT	CAWGGQRASEAFF
-	TRBV4-3	TRBJ2-3	-	TGCGCCAGCAGCCAAGGGTTCTCGCTAGCCACAGATACGCAGTATTTT	CASSQGFSLATDTQYF
TRBD1	TRBV7-3	TRBJ2-1	-	TGTGCCAGCAGCCATGACAGGGGGCGGAAAAATGAGCAGTTCTTC	CASSHDRGRKNEQFF
-	TRBV27	TRBJ2-7	-	TGTGCCGGCAGTTTATCGGCGGGGAGCAGGTCCTACGAGCAGTACTTC	CAGSLSAGSRSYEQYF
-	TRBV7-2	TRBJ1-1	-	TGTGCCAGCAGACCCCAGGGTTTTAACACTGAAGCTTTCTTT	CASRPQGFNTEAFF
TRBD1	TRBV5-1	TRBJ2-5	few	TGCGCCAGCAGCTTGTTTGGACAGGGGAAAGAGACCCAGTACTTC	CASSLFGQGKETQYF
-	TRBV7-2	TRBJ2-3	few	TGTGCCAGCAGCCAAGGCCCAGATACGCAGTATTTT	CASSQGPDTQYF
-	TRBV6-5	TRBJ1-3	-	TGTGCCAGTGGTTCTATCTCTGGAAACACCATATATTTT	CASGSISGNTIYF
-	TRBV10-3	TRBJ2-7	once	TGTGCCATCAAAGGGGCAGACGCCTACGAGCAGTACTTC	CAIKGADAYEQYF
TRBD2	TRBV15	TRBJ2-1	few	TGTGCCACCCGGGGCGGGGGGAACTACAATGAGCAGTTCTTC	CATRGGGNYNEQFF
-	TRBV7-6	TRBJ1-2	-	TGTGCCAGCAGCCTCGATCCGGGACCCAACTATGGCTACACCTTC	CASSLDPGPNYGYTF
-	TRBV6-5	TRBJ2-3	once	TGTGCCAGCAGTTACTCGGGCGGTTGGTCTAGCACAGATACGCAGTATTTT	CASSYSGGWSSTDTQYF
-	TRBV5-1	TRBJ2-7	many	TGCGCCAGCAGCCCCAACCCAGGTTCCCTGGGGGAGCAGTACTTC	CASSPNPGSLGEQYF
-	TRBV2	TRBJ1-6	-	TGTGCCACCAGTAGGGAGTCGAATTCACCCCTCCACTTT	CATSRESNSPLHF
-	TRBV19	TRBJ1-5	-	TGTGCCAGTAGTATTGGGTTGGGCGGGGGTCAGCCCCAGCATTTT	CASSIGLGGGQPQHF
-	TRBV15	TRBJ2-1	-	TGTGCCACCAGCAGAAGTCAATGGGCAGGGGTATCGAGTGAGCAGTTCTTC	CATSRSQWAGVSSEQFF
-	TRBV12-5	TRBJ2-3	-	TGTGCTAGTGGTTTGGAAGGGGTAGGGCCTAACACAGATACGCAGTATTTT	CASGLEGVGPNTDTQYF
-	TRBV28	TRBJ2-5	-	TGTGCCAGCAGCCAAGTTGGACAGTTGCGGGAGACCCAGTACTTC	CASSQVGQLRETQYF
-	TRBV19	TRBJ2-5	-	TGTGCCAGTAGTATAAGTTTCGGAAGCCAAGAGACCCAGTACTTC	CASSISFGSQETQYF
-	TRBV12-5	TRBJ2-7	few	TGTGCTAGTGGTTTGGCGTCTCTTGGCGAGCAGTACTTC	CASGLASLGEQYF
-	TRBV29-1	TRBJ2-5	-	TGCAGCGTTGATACGTCAGAGAAAGAAGAAGAGACCCAGTACTTC	CSVDTSEKEEETQYF
TRBD2	TRBV6-1	TRBJ2-1	-	TGTGCCAGCACTGGGACTAGCGGGAGCAATGAGCAGTTCTTC	CASTGTSGSNEQFF
-	TRBV30	TRBJ2-7	-	TGTGCCTGGAGTGTCGGTGGCGCCGGGGAGCAGTACTTC	CAWSVGGAGEQYF
-	TRBV5-6	TRBJ1-2	few	TGTGCCAGCAGCTCTCAGCACTATGGCTACACCTTC	CASSSQHYGYTF
-	TRBV6-5	TRBJ2-5	few	TGTGCCAGCAGTAACACACTAGGAAGGGGGCAAGAGACCCAGTACTTC	CASSNTLGRGQETQYF
TRBD2	TRBV6-5	TRBJ2-7	-	TGTGCCAGCAGTTACGCTAGCGGGGTCTCCTACGAGCAGTACTTC	CASSYASGVSYEQYF
-	TRBV19	TRBJ2-7	few	TGTGCCAGTAGTACCCGACATCCCGCGACGACGACCTACGAGCAGTACTTC	CASSTRHPATTTYEQYF
-	TRBV13	TRBJ2-7	-	TGTGCCAGCAGTTTAGGCGCAGGTCCCTACGAGCAGTACTTC	CASSLGAGPYEQYF
-	TRBV20-1	TRBJ1-2	-	TGCAGTGCTGCTACAGGGTATGGCTACACCTTC	CSAATGYGYTF
TRBD1	TRBV20-1	TRBJ1-2	-	TGCAGTGCTAGACAGGAGGACAGGGGCTATGGCTACACCTTC	CSARQEDRGYGYTF
TRBD2	TRBV30	TRBJ2-3	few	TGTGCCTGGAGTACTAGCGGGCTCACAGATACGCAGTATTTT	CAWSTSGLTDTQYF
-	TRBV7-9	TRBJ2-3	-	TGTGCCAGCAGCTACGCGGGGGCAGCCACAGATACGCAGTATTTT	CASSYAGAATDTQYF
-	TRBV18	TRBJ1-2	-	TGTGCCAGCTCACCGCGGGACGGAAGCTATGGCTACACCTTC	CASSPRDGSYGYTF
-	TRBV20-1	TRBJ1-5	-	TGCAGTGCTCTGAGGGGGTATGGCGTTCAGCCCCAGCATTTT	CSALRGYGVQPQHF
-	TRBV28	TRBJ1-2	-	TGTGCCACCACGAGGGTGGGGCAGGGCAACTATGGCTACACCTTC	CATTRVGQGNYGYTF
-	TRBV27	TRBJ2-3	few	TGTGCCAGCAGTCGTCTTCCGGACCAAGATACGCAGTATTTT	CASSRLPDQDTQYF
-	TRBV2	TRBJ2-1	-	TGTGCCAGCACTGGGTGGTGGGAGCAGTTCTTC	CASTGWWEQFF
-	TRBV4-3	TRBJ2-3	-	TGCGCCAGCAGCCCAAGGGCGGGGACAGATACGCAGTATTTT	CASSPRAGTDTQYF
-	TRBV12-3/TRBV12-4	TRBJ1-6	few	TGTGCCAGCAGTTTAGCCGGGTATTCACCCCTCCACTTT	CASSLAGYSPLHF
-	TRBV11-1	TRBJ2-5	-	TGTGCCAGTAGTAACGCACAGGGGGGGGAGACCCAGTACTTC	CASSNAQGGETQYF
-	TRBV10-3	TRBJ1-1	-	TGTGCCACCCAGTCTGGGGGATCAAACACTGAAGCTTTCTTT	CATQSGGSNTEAFF
-	TRBV5-6	TRBJ2-1	-	TGTGCCAGCCTAAAGGGGACGGATCTGAGGGAGCAGTTCTTC	CASLKGTDLREQFF
TRBD1	TRBV7-8	TRBJ1-1	few	TGTGCCAGTGTCCGGGACAGGGGGTGGTACACTGAAGCTTTCTTT	CASVRDRGWYTEAFF
-	TRBV10-3	TRBJ1-2	-	TGTGCCAGCTCCGGGGCAGGGTACTATGGCTACACCTTC	CASSGAGYYGYTF
-	TRBV27	TRBJ2-5	few	TGTGCCAGCAGTTCGGACAGTAGGGGAGAGACCCAGTACTTC	CASSSDSRGETQYF
-	TRBV28	TRBJ1-1	-	TGTGCCAGCAGTCCGGGACGGTGGAACACTGAAGCTTTCTTT	CASSPGRWNTEAFF
-	TRBV10-3	TRBJ2-5	-	TGTGCTATCAGTGAGTCGGTGACTAGGGGGCGGGAGCAGTACTTC	CAISESVTRGREQYF